This TCR beta chain comes out of a study of blood T cells in healthy people across ages. Study-level results: Roughly linear age-related decline in beta diversity appeared, significant by age approximately 43. Unsorted PBMCs prevented conclusive naive versus antigen-experienced comparison.

Sample-barcoded 5' priming and a J-beta primer mix drove a second PCR of roughly 6 to 12 cycles. TCRdb recomputed calls from the 5' RACE reads with MiXCR, one row per CDR3 protein. This table has roughly 2 million distinct CDR3 sequences, roughly 52% appearing once. As to this clonotype: Its antigen remains unknown.

The CDR3 extends over 13 amino acids. Germline CDR1 is DFQATT and CDR2 is SNEGSKA (reference sequence). The receptor was isolated from a middle-aged woman in good health. The sequenced sample consisted of blood. The chain combines TRBV20-1 with TRBJ2-5; no firm D call. The DNA end is a closer match to TRBJ2-7, so the J assignment may be wrong. The DNA of the CDR3 is TGCAGTGCTGGACCTGGTCCTTCCTACGAGCAGTACTTC. This encodes CSAGPGPSYEQYF.